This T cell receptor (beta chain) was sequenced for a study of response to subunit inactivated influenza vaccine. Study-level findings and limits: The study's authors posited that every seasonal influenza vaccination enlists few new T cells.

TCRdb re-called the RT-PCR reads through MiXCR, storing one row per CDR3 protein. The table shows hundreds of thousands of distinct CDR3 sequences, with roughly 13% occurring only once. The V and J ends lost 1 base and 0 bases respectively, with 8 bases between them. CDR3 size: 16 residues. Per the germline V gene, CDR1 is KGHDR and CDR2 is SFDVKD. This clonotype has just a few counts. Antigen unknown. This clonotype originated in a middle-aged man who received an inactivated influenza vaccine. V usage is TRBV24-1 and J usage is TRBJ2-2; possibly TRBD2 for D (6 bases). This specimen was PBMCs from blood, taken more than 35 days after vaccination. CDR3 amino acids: CATSDFGGSNTGELFF. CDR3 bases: TGTGCCACCAGTGATTTCGGGGGATCGAACACCGGGGAGCTGTTTTTT.